This TCR beta chain was retrieved from a study of blood T cell repertoires in COVID-19. The CDR3 loop spans 18 amino acids. Produced via immunoSEQ multiplex PCR; TCRdb's table is partial and in-frame only. Of tens of thousands of clones in the sample, 85% were seen once. This TCR was sampled from a human donor in a cohort sampled during active COVID-19. Sequences were obtained from peripheral blood. V gene TRBV1 combines with J gene TRBJ2-7; TRBD2 is taken as the D call from the table, unchecked against the DNA. TRBV1 is recorded as a pseudogene. The CDR3 nucleotides read TGCACCAGCAGCCAAACCAGATTTCTAGCGGGAGTTGTACACGAGCAGTACTTC. Amino acids: CTSSQTRFLAGVVHEQYF.